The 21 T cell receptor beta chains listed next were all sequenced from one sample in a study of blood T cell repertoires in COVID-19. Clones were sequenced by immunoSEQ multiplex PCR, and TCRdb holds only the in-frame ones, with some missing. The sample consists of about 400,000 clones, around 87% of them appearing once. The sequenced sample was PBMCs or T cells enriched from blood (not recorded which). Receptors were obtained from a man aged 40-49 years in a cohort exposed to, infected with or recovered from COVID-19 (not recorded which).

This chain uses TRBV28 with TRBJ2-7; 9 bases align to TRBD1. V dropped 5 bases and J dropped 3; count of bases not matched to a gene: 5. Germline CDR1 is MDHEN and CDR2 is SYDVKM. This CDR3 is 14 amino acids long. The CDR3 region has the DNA TGTGCCAGCAGTAGGGACAGGGAGATCTACGAGCAGTACTTC. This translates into CASSRDREIYEQYF. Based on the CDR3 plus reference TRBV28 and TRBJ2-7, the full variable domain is DVKVTQSSRYLVKRTGEKVFLECVQDMDHENMFWYRQDPGLGLRLIYFSYDVKMKEKGDIPEGYSVSREKKERFSLILESASTNQTSMYLCASSRDREIYEQYFGPGTRLTVT.

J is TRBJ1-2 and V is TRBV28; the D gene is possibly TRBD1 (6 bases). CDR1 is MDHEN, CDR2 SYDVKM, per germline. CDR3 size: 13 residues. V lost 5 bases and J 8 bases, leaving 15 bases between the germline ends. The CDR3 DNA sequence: TGTGCCAGCAGTGCGTACAGGGTCGGAGGCTACACCTTC. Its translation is CASSAYRVGGYTF.

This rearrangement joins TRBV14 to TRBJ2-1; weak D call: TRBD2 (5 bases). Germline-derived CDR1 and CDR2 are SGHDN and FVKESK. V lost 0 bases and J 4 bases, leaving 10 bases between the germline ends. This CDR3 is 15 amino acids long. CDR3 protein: CASSQDGGRYNEQFF. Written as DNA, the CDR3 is TGTGCCAGCAGCCAAGATGGAGGAAGATACAATGAGCAGTTCTTC. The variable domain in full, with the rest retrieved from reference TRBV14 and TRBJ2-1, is EAGVTQFPSHSVIEKGQTVTLRCDPISGHDNLYWYRRVMGKEIKFLLHFVKESKQDESGMPNNRFLAERTGGTYSTLKVQPAELEDSGVYFCASSQDGGRYNEQFFGPGTRLTVL.

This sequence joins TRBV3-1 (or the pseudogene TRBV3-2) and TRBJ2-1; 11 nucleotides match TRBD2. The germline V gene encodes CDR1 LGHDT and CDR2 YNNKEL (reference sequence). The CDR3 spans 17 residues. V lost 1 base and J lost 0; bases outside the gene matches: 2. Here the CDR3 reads CASSQVTSGSSYNEQFF. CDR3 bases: TGTGCCAGCAGCCAAGTCACTAGCGGGAGCTCCTACAATGAGCAGTTCTTC.

This CDR3 reads CATRNSGANVLTF. The CDR3 bases are TGTGCCACCCGTAACTCTGGGGCCAACGTCCTGACTTTC. This chain connects TRBV11-2 to TRBJ2-6; D is unresolved. The CDR3 has 13 amino acids. V shed 10 bases and J shed 0 bases, with 7 bases lying between them. Looked up from germline, CDR1 is SGHAT and CDR2 is FQNNGV.

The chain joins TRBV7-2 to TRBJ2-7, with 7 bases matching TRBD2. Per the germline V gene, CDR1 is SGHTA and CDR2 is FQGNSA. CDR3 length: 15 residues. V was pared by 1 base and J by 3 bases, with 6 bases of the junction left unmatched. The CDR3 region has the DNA TGTGCCAGCAGCTTAGGTCTAGCGGATATCTACGAGCAGTACTTC. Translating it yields CASSLGLADIYEQYF.

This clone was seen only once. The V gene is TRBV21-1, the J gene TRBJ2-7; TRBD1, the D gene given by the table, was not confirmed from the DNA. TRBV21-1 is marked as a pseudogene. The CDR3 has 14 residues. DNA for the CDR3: TGTGCCAGCAGCCCGGGACAGAAGTTCTACGAGCAGTACTTC. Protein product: CASSPGQKFYEQYF.

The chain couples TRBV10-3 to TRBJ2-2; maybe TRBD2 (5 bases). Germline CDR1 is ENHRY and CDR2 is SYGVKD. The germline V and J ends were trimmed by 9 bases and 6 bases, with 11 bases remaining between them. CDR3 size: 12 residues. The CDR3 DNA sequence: TGTGCCATAGCTAGCTATTCCGGGGAGCTGTTTTTT. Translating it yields CAIASYSGELFF.

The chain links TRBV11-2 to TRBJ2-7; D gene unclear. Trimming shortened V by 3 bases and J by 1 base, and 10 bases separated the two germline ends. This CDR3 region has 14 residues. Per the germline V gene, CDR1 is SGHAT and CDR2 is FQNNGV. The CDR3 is CASSFSRNSYEQYF. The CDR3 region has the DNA TGTGCCAGCAGCTTCTCCAGGAATTCCTACGAGCAGTACTTC.

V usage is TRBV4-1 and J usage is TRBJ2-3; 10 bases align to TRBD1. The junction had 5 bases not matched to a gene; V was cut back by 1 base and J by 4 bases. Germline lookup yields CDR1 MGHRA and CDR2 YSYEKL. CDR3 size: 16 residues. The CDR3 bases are TGCGCCAGCAGCCAAGCCGGGACAGGGGTGGCAGATACGCAGTATTTT. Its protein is CASSQAGTGVADTQYF.

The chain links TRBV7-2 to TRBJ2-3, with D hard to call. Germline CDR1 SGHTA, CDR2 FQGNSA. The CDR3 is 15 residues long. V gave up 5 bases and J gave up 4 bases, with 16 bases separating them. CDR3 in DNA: TGTGCCAGCAGCACTGACTCGGTAGCTCCAGATACGCAGTATTTT. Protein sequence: CASSTDSVAPDTQYF.

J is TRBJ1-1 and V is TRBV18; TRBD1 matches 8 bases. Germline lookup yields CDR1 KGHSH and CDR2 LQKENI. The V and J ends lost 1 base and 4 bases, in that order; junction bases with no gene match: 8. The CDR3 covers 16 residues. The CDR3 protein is CASSPLLQGVGTEAFF. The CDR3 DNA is TGTGCCAGCTCACCACTCTTACAGGGGGTTGGCACTGAAGCTTTCTTT.

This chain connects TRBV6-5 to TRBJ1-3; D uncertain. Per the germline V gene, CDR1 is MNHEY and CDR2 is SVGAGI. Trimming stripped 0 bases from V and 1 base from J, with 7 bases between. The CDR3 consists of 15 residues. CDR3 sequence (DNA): TGTGCCAGCAGTTACTCGATGGAGTCTGGAAACACCATATATTTT. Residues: CASSYSMESGNTIYF.

The CDR3 nucleotides read TGTGCCAGCAGCTTACCGGGGCGGGAGGCAAGGATTGGTGAGCAGTACTTC. Its translation: CASSLPGREARIGEQYF. The gene calls are TRBV7-9 and TRBJ2-7, with 8 bases matching TRBD2. CDR3 size: 17 residues. Trimming at V came to 2 bases and at J to 7 bases, leaving 16 bases not matched to a gene. Per germline, CDR1 SEHNR and CDR2 FQNEAQ (reference sequence).

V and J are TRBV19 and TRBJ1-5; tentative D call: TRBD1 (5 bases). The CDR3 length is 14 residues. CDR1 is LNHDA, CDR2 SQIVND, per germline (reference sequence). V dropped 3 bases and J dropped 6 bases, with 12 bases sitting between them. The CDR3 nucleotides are TGTGCCAGTAGTATTTCGGGGGAAGGTCAGCCCCAGCATTTT. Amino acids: CASSISGEGQPQHF.

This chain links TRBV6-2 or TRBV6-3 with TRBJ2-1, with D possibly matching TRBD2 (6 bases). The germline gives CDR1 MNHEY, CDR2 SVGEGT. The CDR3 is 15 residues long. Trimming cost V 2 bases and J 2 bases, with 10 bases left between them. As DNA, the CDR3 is TGTGCCAGCAGTTACGGCGGGATCCCCTACAATGAGCAGTTCTTC. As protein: CASSYGGIPYNEQFF.

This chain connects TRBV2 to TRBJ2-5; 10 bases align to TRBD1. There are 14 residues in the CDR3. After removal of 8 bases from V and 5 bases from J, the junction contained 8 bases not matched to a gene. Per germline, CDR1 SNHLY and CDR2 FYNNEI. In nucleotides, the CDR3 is TGTGCCAGCGGACCTGGGACAGGGGACGAGACCCAGTACTTC. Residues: CASGPGTGDETQYF.

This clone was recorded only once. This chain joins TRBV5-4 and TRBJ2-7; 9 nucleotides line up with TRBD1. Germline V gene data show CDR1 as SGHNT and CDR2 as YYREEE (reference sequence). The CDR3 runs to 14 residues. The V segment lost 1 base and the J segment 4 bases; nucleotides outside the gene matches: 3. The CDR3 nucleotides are TGTGCCAGCAGCTTGTACAGGGGGCCTTACGAGCAGTACTTC. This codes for CASSLYRGPYEQYF.

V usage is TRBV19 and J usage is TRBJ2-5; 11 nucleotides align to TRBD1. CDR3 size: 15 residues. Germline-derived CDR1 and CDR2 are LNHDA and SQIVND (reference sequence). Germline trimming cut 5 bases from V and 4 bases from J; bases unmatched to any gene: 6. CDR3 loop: CASSPLDRGLETQYF. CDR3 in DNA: TGTGCCAGTAGTCCTTTGGACAGGGGGCTAGAGACCCAGTACTTC.

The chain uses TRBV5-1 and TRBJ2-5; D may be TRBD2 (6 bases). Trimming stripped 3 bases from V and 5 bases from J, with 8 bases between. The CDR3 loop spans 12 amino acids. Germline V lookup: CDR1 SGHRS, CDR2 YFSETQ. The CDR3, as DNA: TGCGCCAGCAGCTCGGGGAGGGAGACCCAGTACTTC. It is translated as CASSSGRETQYF.

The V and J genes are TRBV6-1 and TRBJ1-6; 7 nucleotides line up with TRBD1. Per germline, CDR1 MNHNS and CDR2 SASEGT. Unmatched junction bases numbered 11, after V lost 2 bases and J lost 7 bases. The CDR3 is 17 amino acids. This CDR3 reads CASSEFPLGGENSPLHF. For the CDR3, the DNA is TGTGCCAGCAGTGAATTTCCGTTAGGGGGCGAAAATTCACCCCTCCACTTT.